The 17 T cell receptor beta chains below come from one sample, sequenced in a study of shared clonotypes between healthy human individuals. Clones were sequenced by immunoSEQ multiplex PCR, and TCRdb holds only the in-frame ones, with some missing. The sample contains 550,000 to 600,000 clones, roughly 98% of which appear only once. Cells designated naive CD8 were CD45RO-negative and were positively selected for CCR7, with terminally differentiated effector memory CD45RA+ cells excluded. Sequencing was performed on naive CD8+ T cells sorted from blood. All receptors come from a man younger than 40 in good health.

The rearrangement uses TRBV5-4 and TRBJ2-3; 13 bases align to TRBD2. The V gene end was trimmed by 4 bases and the J gene end by 6 bases; junction bases not matched to a gene: 8. Germline CDR1 reads SGHNT; CDR2 reads YYREEE (reference sequence). The CDR3 loop spans 16 amino acids. The CDR3 DNA is TGTGCCAGCAGCCCCAGGACTAGCGGGAGTTGGGATACGCAGTATTTT. Its protein product is CASSPRTSGSWDTQYF. Full variable domain (rest looked up from reference TRBV5-4 and TRBJ2-3): ETGVTQSPTHLIKTRGQQVTLRCSSQSGHNTVSWYQQALGQGPQFIFQYYREEENGRGNFPPRFSGLQFPNYSSELNVNALELDDSALYLCASSPRTSGSWDTQYFGPGTRLTVL.

This rearrangement joins TRBV18 to TRBJ2-1; D remains unclear. The CDR3 has 13 residues. V was pared by 5 bases and J by 3 bases, with 8 bases between. Germline lookup yields CDR1 KGHSH and CDR2 LQKENI. The CDR3 is CASSSPDYNEQFF. CDR3 nucleotides: TGTGCCAGCTCATCCCCAGACTACAATGAGCAGTTCTTC.

The chain links TRBV4-1 to TRBJ1-1; a weak D match, TRBD1 (5 bases). This CDR3 region has 15 residues. Germline V gene sequence: CDR1 MGHRA, CDR2 YSYEKL. V lost 0 bases, J lost 3 bases, and 11 bases lay in between. DNA for the CDR3: TGCGCCAGCAGCCAAGATCAGGGTCCCGACACTGAAGCTTTCTTT. This gives the protein CASSQDQGPDTEAFF.

This chain connects TRBV4-1 to TRBJ2-7; D is perhaps TRBD2 (5 bases). Germline loops: CDR1 MGHRA, CDR2 YSYEKL. The CDR3 runs to 17 residues. The V and J ends lost 3 bases and 3 bases respectively, with 21 bases between them. The CDR3 sequence is CASSQPPEAGNNYEQYF. CDR3 DNA: TGCGCCAGCAGCCAGCCTCCGGAGGCTGGGAACAACTACGAGCAGTACTTC.

V usage is TRBV28 and J usage is TRBJ2-3; D is undetermined. The V and J ends lost 3 bases and 1 base respectively, with 11 bases between them. The CDR3 totals 15 residues. The germline V gene encodes CDR1 MDHEN and CDR2 SYDVKM. The CDR3 is CASSLRIGRTDTQYF. CDR3 bases: TGTGCCAGCAGTTTGAGGATAGGCCGCACAGATACGCAGTATTTT. Using reference TRBV28 and TRBJ2-3 for the parts outside the CDR3, the full variable domain is DVKVTQSSRYLVKRTGEKVFLECVQDMDHENMFWYRQDPGLGLRLIYFSYDVKMKEKGDIPEGYSVSREKKERFSLILESASTNQTSMYLCASSLRIGRTDTQYFGPGTRLTVL.

This clone was detected only once. This chain links TRBV7-9 with TRBJ2-1; 11 bases map to TRBD2. Germline-derived CDR1 and CDR2 are SEHNR and FQNEAQ (reference sequence). After removal of 5 bases from V and 5 bases from J, the junction contained 8 bases not matched to a gene. The CDR3 contains 16 residues. CDR3: CASSPIAGGPDNEQFF. The DNA of the CDR3 is TGTGCCAGCAGCCCCATAGCGGGAGGGCCAGACAATGAGCAGTTCTTC.

This sequence joins TRBV7-9 and TRBJ2-5; TRBD2 matches at 8 bases. The germline V gene encodes CDR1 SEHNR and CDR2 FQNEAQ (reference sequence). The CDR3 spans 14 residues. After removal of 6 bases from V and 1 base from J, the junction contained 4 bases not matched to a gene. This CDR3 reads CASSREGGQETQYF. CDR3 sequence (DNA): TGTGCCAGCAGTCGGGAGGGGGGCCAAGAGACCCAGTACTTC.

The J gene is TRBJ2-7, the V gene TRBV5-1; D gene unclear. The CDR3 is made up of 15 amino acids. V gave up 0 bases and J gave up 0 bases, with 10 bases separating them. Germline V lookup: CDR1 SGHRS, CDR2 YFSETQ. The CDR3 DNA reads TGCGCCAGCAGCTTGGCGGGCGGCCTCTCCTACGAGCAGTACTTC. Amino acid sequence: CASSLAGGLSYEQYF.

V usage is TRBV6-5 and J usage is TRBJ2-7; TRBD2 might be the D (5 bases). The CDR3 loop spans 14 amino acids. Germline assignment: CDR1 MNHEY and CDR2 SVGAGI. Trimming removed 0 bases from V and 5 bases from J, with 11 bases in between. DNA for the CDR3: TGTGCCAGCAGTTACTCTGAGGGATTCCACGAGCAGTACTTC. Its translation is CASSYSEGFHEQYF.

Worth noting for this clone: Other DNA sequences in this sample translate to the same CDR3. The rearrangement joins TRBV27 to TRBJ2-7; D is unresolved. CDR3 size: 13 residues. Germline lookup yields CDR1 MNHEY and CDR2 SMNVEV (reference sequence). Trimming took off 2 bases at V and 4 bases at J, with 9 bases between the two ends. CDR3 sequence: CASSLGAPYEQYF. The CDR3 nucleotides read TGTGCCAGCAGTTTAGGAGCTCCATACGAGCAGTACTTC.

The chain combines TRBV2 with TRBJ1-2; D gene uncertain. V was cut by 3 bases and J by 7 bases, with 6 bases left in between. The CDR3 contains 11 residues. The germline V gene encodes CDR1 SNHLY and CDR2 FYNNEI. CDR3: CASSDGVGYTF. The CDR3 coding sequence is TGTGCCAGCAGTGACGGGGTTGGCTACACCTTC.

As concerns this clone: Additional DNA sequences in this sample encode the identical CDR3. The V gene is TRBV11-2, the J gene TRBJ2-7; D may be TRBD2 (6 bases). This CDR3 has 13 residues. Germline lookup yields CDR1 SGHAT and CDR2 FQNNGV. V gave up 3 bases and J gave up 4 bases, with 10 bases separating them. CDR3 bases: TGTGCCAGCAGCTTGGGGGGTGGGTACGAGCAGTACTTC. It is translated as CASSLGGGYEQYF.

The V call is TRBV5-5, the J call TRBJ1-1, with D perhaps TRBD1 (5 bases). V was shortened by 0 bases and J by 0 bases, with 9 bases between the two germline ends. This CDR3 region has 15 residues. CDR1 is SGHKS, CDR2 YYEKEE, per germline (reference sequence). The DNA for the CDR3 is TGTGCCAGCAGCTTGGACGCAGGGTTGAACACTGAAGCTTTCTTT. It translates to CASSLDAGLNTEAFF. Together with reference TRBV5-5 and TRBJ1-1, the CDR3 gives the full variable domain: DAGVTQSPTHLIKTRGQQVTLRCSPISGHKSVSWYQQVLGQGPQFIFQYYEKEERGRGNFPDRFSARQFPNYSSELNVNALLLGDSALYLCASSLDAGLNTEAFFGQGTRLTVV.

The J gene is TRBJ2-7, the V gene TRBV11-2; D perhaps matches TRBD1 (6 bases). Trimming pared 3 bases from V and 6 bases from J, leaving 9 bases between. CDR3 size: 12 residues. Germline CDR1 and CDR2: SGHAT and FQNNGV. Written as DNA, the CDR3 is TGTGCCAGCAGCTTCAGGGGTTCCGAGCAGTACTTC. It codes for CASSFRGSEQYF.

The genes are TRBV7-8 and TRBJ2-3, with 11 bases identical to TRBD2. CDR1 and CDR2 from the germline V gene are SGHVS and FQNEAQ. This CDR3 has 16 amino acids. J was trimmed by 2 bases and V by 2 bases; bases with no gene match: 3. CDR3: CASSLRLAGNTDTQYF. CDR3 coding DNA: TGTGCCAGCAGCTTACGACTAGCGGGGAACACAGATACGCAGTATTTT.

With respect to this clone: The same CDR3 also results from other DNA sequences found in this sample. The chain links TRBV4-3 to TRBJ2-7, with D possibly matching TRBD1 (6 bases). The V gene lost 2 bases and the J gene lost 3 bases, with 8 bases spanning the gap. Per the germline V gene, CDR1 is LGHNA and CDR2 is YSLEER. This CDR3 is built from 13 residues. The CDR3 DNA reads as TGCGCCAGCAGCCAATTCAGGGGCTACGAGCAGTACTTC. Protein product: CASSQFRGYEQYF.

The chain employs TRBV27 and TRBJ2-7, with D uncertain. CDR3 length: 14 amino acids. The germline CDR1 and CDR2 sequences are MNHEY and SMNVEV (reference sequence). V was pared by 6 bases and J by 3 bases, with 15 bases between. The CDR3 DNA follows: TGTGCCAGCAGCCCAATTGGGCTGGGCTACGAGCAGTACTTC. Protein: CASSPIGLGYEQYF.